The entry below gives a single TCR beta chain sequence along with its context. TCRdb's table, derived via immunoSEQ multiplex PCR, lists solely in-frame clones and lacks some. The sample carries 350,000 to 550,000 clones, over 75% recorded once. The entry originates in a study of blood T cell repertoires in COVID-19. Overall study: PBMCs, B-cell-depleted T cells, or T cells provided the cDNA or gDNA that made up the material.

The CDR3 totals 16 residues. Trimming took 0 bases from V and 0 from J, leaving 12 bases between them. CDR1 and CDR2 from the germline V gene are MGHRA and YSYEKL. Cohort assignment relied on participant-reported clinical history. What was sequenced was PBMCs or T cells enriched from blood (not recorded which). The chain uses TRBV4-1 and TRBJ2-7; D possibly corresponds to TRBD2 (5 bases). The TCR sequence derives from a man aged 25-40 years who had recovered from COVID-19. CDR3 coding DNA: TGCGCCAGCAGCCAAGATCACGTAGGGAGCTCCTACGAGCAGTACTTC. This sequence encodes CASSQDHVGSSYEQYF.